The 16 T cell receptor beta chains below all came from one sample that was sequenced in a study of CD8 T cells in ankylosing spondylitis. MiXCR was run by TCRdb on the 5' RACE reads, yielding one entry per CDR3 protein. Found here are hundreds of thousands of distinct CDR3 sequences, around 9.2% of them singletons; the top ten hold 6.8%. Material: blood, either unsorted or a sorted T cell fraction (not recorded which). These receptor sequences come from a male donor with ankylosing spondylitis or in good health (not recorded which).

This rearrangement joins TRBV5-5 to TRBJ2-7; 8 nucleotides match TRBD1. From germline, CDR1 is SGHKS and CDR2 YYEKEE (reference sequence). This CDR3 comprises 16 residues. Germline trimming cut 1 base from V and 0 bases from J; bases unmatched to any gene: 6. The CDR3 DNA follows: TGTGCCAGCAGCTTGCCGTGGACAGGGAGCTCCTACGAGCAGTACTTC. Translated: CASSLPWTGSSYEQYF.

This clonotype was detected many times. The CDR3 spells CSARSLGREAYEQYF. Written as DNA, the CDR3 is TGCAGTGCTAGATCCCTCGGCAGGGAAGCCTACGAGCAGTACTTC. The rearrangement links TRBV20-1 to TRBJ2-7; D is possibly TRBD1 (5 bases). The V gene lost 2 bases and the J gene lost 2 bases, with 16 bases spanning the gap. Germline V gene sequence: CDR1 DFQATT, CDR2 SNEGSKA (reference sequence). The CDR3 loop spans 15 amino acids.

This clonotype was found a few times. This rearrangement joins TRBV7-8 to TRBJ1-5, with TRBD1 identical over 9 bases. V trimming: 1 base; J trimming: 4 bases; junction bases outside the gene matches: 8. The length of the CDR3 is 17 residues. The V gene's germline CDR1 is SGHVS and CDR2 FQNEAQ. The CDR3 DNA reads as TGTGCCAGCAGCTTAGGGGTTTCAGGGACAGGGAATCAGCCCCAGCATTTT. This sequence encodes CASSLGVSGTGNQPQHF.

This clonotype was seen at least ten times. The genes are TRBV12-3 or TRBV12-4 and TRBJ1-2; TRBD1 agrees at 7 bases. The junction had 7 bases not matched to a gene; V was cut back by 5 bases and J by 4 bases. The CDR3 loop spans 14 amino acids. CDR3 sequence (DNA): TGTGCCAGCAGTGGAATAGGGGGCAGCTATGGCTACACCTTC. It yields the protein CASSGIGGSYGYTF.

This clonotype was detected many times. This chain links TRBV10-3 with TRBJ2-5, with D hard to call. The CDR3 sequence is 13 residues long. The V end was cut by 1 base, the J end by 2 bases, with 5 bases between. Looked up from germline, CDR1 is ENHRY and CDR2 is SYGVKD. The CDR3 spells CAISELGQETQYF. CDR3 sequence (DNA): TGTGCCATCAGTGAGTTGGGACAAGAGACCCAGTACTTC.

This clonotype has at least ten counts. The chain is built from TRBV12-3 or TRBV12-4 and TRBJ2-7, with D unclear. The CDR3 is 14 residues long. V was shortened by 5 bases and J by 7 bases, with 18 bases between the two germline ends. The CDR3 loop is CASSPRLLTWEQYF. CDR3 DNA sequence: TGTGCCAGCAGTCCCCGTTTGTTAACCTGGGAGCAGTACTTC.

This clonotype has a handful of counts. V and J are TRBV20-1 and TRBJ2-7; possible D gene TRBD2, 5 bases. The V gene's germline CDR1 is DFQATT and CDR2 SNEGSKA (reference sequence). Trimming removed 3 bases at V and 6 bases at J, with 18 bases between. There are 14 residues in the CDR3. This CDR3 is CSASDWINAGEQYF. DNA of the CDR3: TGCAGTGCTAGCGATTGGATTAATGCGGGCGAGCAGTACTTC.

The table lists this clonotype with many counts. The CDR3: CASSADHAAPEQFF. CDR3 nucleotide sequence: TGTGCCAGCAGTGCAGATCATGCCGCTCCTGAGCAGTTCTTC. The rearrangement joins TRBV11-1 to TRBJ2-1; D gene unclear. Between the trimmed V and J ends, which lost 6 bases and 9 bases, there was a span of 18 bases. The CDR3 totals 14 residues. The germline V gene encodes CDR1 SGHAT and CDR2 FQDESV (reference sequence).

This clonotype was seen a few times. This chain connects TRBV18 to TRBJ1-2; D is ambiguous. This CDR3 is 12 amino acids long. V lost 2 bases to trimming and J lost 10 bases, with 11 bases between them. The germline V gene has CDR1 KGHSH and CDR2 LQKENI. The CDR3 nucleotides are TGTGCCAGCTCACCAACGTCAGCTACCTACACCTTC. This sequence encodes CASSPTSATYTF.

In this sample, this clonotype turned up many times. This chain connects TRBV5-6 to TRBJ2-2; perhaps TRBD1 as D (5 bases). The V end was cut by 4 bases, the J end by 5 bases, with 18 bases between. This CDR3 is built from 16 residues. Germline V gene lookup returns CDR1 SGHDT and CDR2 YYEEEE. CDR3 coding DNA: TGTGCCAGCAGCCCATCCTTAGACAGCCGGACCGGGGAGCTGTTTTTT. Protein product: CASSPSLDSRTGELFF.

This clonotype has a count of ten or more. The V and J genes are TRBV6-2 or TRBV6-3 and TRBJ2-1; D might be TRBD2 (6 bases). V was shortened by 4 bases and J by 15 bases, with 22 bases between the two germline ends. In germline, CDR1 is MNHEY, CDR2 SVGEGT. There are 14 residues in the CDR3. The CDR3 region has the DNA TGTGCCAGCAGTTTGACTAGTTGGACTACCGCTTCGTTCTTC. Protein product: CASSLTSWTTASFF.

The chain joins TRBV10-3 to TRBJ2-5; 8 bases map to TRBD2. The germline CDR1 and CDR2 sequences are ENHRY and SYGVKD. The CDR3 sequence is 14 residues long. J gave up 4 bases and V 4 bases, and 5 bases lay outside the gene matches. The chain's CDR3 is CAISGGLGGETQYF. The CDR3 DNA follows: TGTGCCATCAGTGGGGGACTAGGGGGAGAGACCCAGTACTTC.

About this clonotype itself: A much larger clone is a single base away; this may be a read error. The chain carries TRBV5-1 and TRBJ2-3, with D possibly matching TRBD1 (6 bases). The ends were cut back, 3 bases at V and 2 bases at J, with 13 bases in the middle. CDR3 size: 15 residues. Germline loops: CDR1 SGHRS, CDR2 YFSETQ. The CDR3 loop is CASSSQGFPTDTQYF. The CDR3, as DNA: TGCGCCAGCAGCTCGCAGGGGTTTCCCACAGATACGCAGTATTTT.

This clonotype has ten or more counts. The genes are TRBV6-5 and TRBJ1-1; TRBD1 agrees at 9 bases. The CDR3 runs to 17 residues. V shed 1 base and J 5 bases; nucleotides not matched to a gene: 11. The germline V gene encodes CDR1 MNHEY and CDR2 SVGAGI. The CDR3 DNA is TGTGCCAGCAGTTACTGGGGAACAGGGGGCGGGAAAACTGAAGCTTTCTTT. Translation gives CASSYWGTGGGKTEAFF.

This clonotype appeared many times. The rearrangement joins TRBV6-1 to TRBJ2-3; maybe TRBD2 (5 bases). With 10 bases removed from V and 3 bases from J, the gap between germline ends came to 11 bases. This CDR3 is 12 amino acids long. Germline-derived CDR1 and CDR2 are MNHNS and SASEGT. Here the CDR3 DNA reads TGTGCCATAGCGACCTTTACAGATACGCAGTATTTT. It codes for CAIATFTDTQYF.

This clonotype has at least ten counts. V and J are TRBV5-5 and TRBJ1-1; D may be TRBD1 (5 bases). V lost 2 bases and J 11 bases, leaving 10 bases between the germline ends. This CDR3 contains 11 residues. Germline-derived CDR1 and CDR2 are SGHKS and YYEKEE (reference sequence). CDR3 nucleotide sequence: TGTGCCAGCAGCTTAATACAGGAGGCTTTCTTT. Translating it yields CASSLIQEAFF.